One and the same sample provided the 23 T cell receptor beta chains below, sequenced in a study of T cells in Graves' hyperthyroidism and ophthalmopathy. The TCR beta CDR3 regions underwent amplification using RNA transcripts as the source. RT-PCR in the first round (using the HTBI primer set) targeted the TCR CDR3. TCRdb called the multiplex PCR reads again in MiXCR, with one record for every CDR3 protein. The data hold hundreds of thousands of distinct CDR3 sequences, with approximately 14% observed a single time. The sequenced material came from blood. These receptors were taken from a woman between 40 and 50 years old with Graves' hyperthyroidism.

This clonotype was seen many times. The gene calls are TRBV6-2 or TRBV6-3 and TRBJ1-1; D not certain. This CDR3 has 16 residues. V lost 2 bases to trimming and J lost 0 bases, with 13 bases between them. CDR1 and CDR2 from the germline V gene are MNHEY and SVGEGT. CDR3 amino acids: CASSYAAGLMNTEAFF. The CDR3 DNA reads as TGTGCCAGCAGTTACGCGGCAGGCCTCATGAACACTGAAGCTTTCTTT.

J is TRBJ2-2 and V is TRBV19; the D gene is possibly TRBD1 (5 bases). The CDR3 length is 14 residues. The germline V gene has CDR1 LNHDA and CDR2 SQIVND (reference sequence). Trimming shortened V by 7 bases and J by 2 bases, and 11 bases separated the two germline ends. Written as DNA, the CDR3 is TGTGCCAGTACTTCAGGGCATAACACCGGGGAGCTGTTTTTT. Translating gives CASTSGHNTGELFF.

Points on this clonotype: One base away lies a much larger clone, so this may be a sequencing read error. The chain recombines TRBV28 with TRBJ2-2; the match to TRBD1 covers 9 bases. This CDR3 region has 16 residues. CDR1 and CDR2 (germline): MDHEN, SYDVKM. The CDR3 DNA follows: TGTGCCAGCAGTTTATTAGGGACAGGGACCACCGAGGAGCTGTTTTTT. Its translation: CASSLLGTGTTEELFF.

This clonotype was detected ten times or more. The chain combines TRBV5-1 with TRBJ2-3, with TRBD1 matching over 8 bases. With V trimmed by 3 bases and J by 5 bases, 11 bases remained unmatched. Germline V CDR1 and CDR2: SGHRS, YFSETQ. CDR3 size: 16 residues. The chain's CDR3 is CASSSQGVSGKDTQYF. For the CDR3, the DNA is TGCGCCAGCAGCTCACAGGGGGTGAGCGGCAAAGATACGCAGTATTTT.

The chain is built from TRBV19 and TRBJ2-2, with D perhaps matching TRBD2 (5 bases). This CDR3 contains 15 residues. CDR1 LNHDA and CDR2 SQIVND come from the germline V gene (reference sequence). V lost 5 bases and J 2 bases, leaving 12 bases between the germline ends. The CDR3 DNA reads as TGTGCCAGTAGTTTTCGTACTAGTAACACCGGGGAGCTGTTTTTT. It is translated as CASSFRTSNTGELFF.

With regard to this clonotype: This may be a read error: a much more frequent sequence differs by one nucleotide. CDR3 bases: TGTGCCAGCGGTTCACTAGCGCCCAACACCGGGGAGCTGTTTTTT. Translating gives CASGSLAPNTGELFF. The chain employs TRBV28 and TRBJ2-2; TRBD2 matches 7 bases. This CDR3 comprises 15 residues. Germline CDR1 is MDHEN and CDR2 is SYDVKM. Trimming removed 8 bases from V and 2 bases from J; junction bases left unmatched: 8.

This clonotype occurred many times. The rearrangement joins TRBV3-1 to TRBJ2-1, with TRBD2 as a possible D gene (6 bases). The CDR3 contains 16 residues. CDR1 and CDR2 (germline): LGHDT, YNNKEL (reference sequence). V lost 0 bases to trimming and J lost 9 bases, with 18 bases between them. The CDR3: CASSQELAVLLSEQFF. The CDR3 DNA sequence: TGTGCCAGCAGCCAAGAGTTAGCGGTCCTCCTGAGTGAGCAGTTCTTC.

This clonotype was recorded many times. The chain carries TRBV28 and TRBJ2-7; D call uncertain. Trimming took 3 bases from V and 6 from J, leaving 6 bases between them. The germline CDR1 and CDR2 sequences are MDHEN and SYDVKM. The CDR3 contains 11 residues. The CDR3 coding sequence is TGTGCCAGCAGTTTTCTCTCCGAGCAGTACTTC. Translation gives CASSFLSEQYF.

This clonotype occurred a few times. The chain carries TRBV28 and TRBJ1-6, with D possibly matching TRBD1 (6 bases). The V end lost 4 bases, the J end lost 8 bases, and 12 bases lay between the germline ends. The length of the CDR3 is 14 residues. Germline CDR1 MDHEN, CDR2 SYDVKM. CDR3 sequence (DNA): TGTGCCAGCAGTTCCGGGACACTGTATTCACCCCTCCACTTT. It translates to CASSSGTLYSPLHF.

V and J are TRBV20-1 and TRBJ2-2; D remains unclear. Between the trimmed V and J ends, which lost 3 bases and 4 bases, there was a span of 9 bases. Germline V CDR1 and CDR2: DFQATT, SNEGSKA (reference sequence). The CDR3 extends over 13 amino acids. The DNA for the CDR3 is TGCAGTGCTAGCCCCCCTAGCACCGGGGAGCTGTTTTTT. This codes for CSASPPSTGELFF.

In its sample, this clonotype was seen a few times. The chain is built from TRBV6-1 and TRBJ2-3; 8 bases are a match to TRBD2. This CDR3 has 14 amino acids. Germline trimming cut 7 bases from V and 3 bases from J; bases unmatched to any gene: 6. Germline V lookup: CDR1 MNHNS, CDR2 SASEGT. CDR3 in DNA: TGTGCCAGCACTTTAGCGGGAAAAACAGATACGCAGTATTTT. Its translation is CASTLAGKTDTQYF.

The gene calls are TRBV5-1 and TRBJ1-5; D gene unclear. This CDR3 comprises 14 residues. The V gene lost 0 bases and the J gene lost 1 base, with 5 bases spanning the gap. The V gene's germline CDR1 is SGHRS and CDR2 YFSETQ. CDR3 DNA: TGCGCCAGCAGCTTGGCCCCCAGCAATCAGCCCCAGCATTTT. Protein sequence: CASSLAPSNQPQHF.

The rearrangement uses TRBV20-1 and TRBJ2-7; TRBD2 agrees at 14 bases. Per the germline V gene, CDR1 is DFQATT and CDR2 is SNEGSKA (reference sequence). The ends lost 3 bases at V and 1 base at J; junction bases unmatched: 14. The CDR3 sequence is 19 residues long. The CDR3, as DNA: TGCAGTGCTAGGCTCATATTGACTAGCGGGAGGGAGGCATCCTACGAGCAGTACTTC. Amino acids: CSARLILTSGREASYEQYF.

Concerning this clonotype itself: A much larger clone lies a single base off, so this may be a read error. J is TRBJ2-7 and V is TRBV5-1; 7 bases line up with TRBD2. The CDR3 has 14 amino acids. CDR1 is SGHRS and CDR2 is YFSETQ in the germline V gene. J lost 2 bases, V lost 5 bases, and 7 bases had no gene match. The CDR3 loop is CASRHIAGPYEQYF. The CDR3 coding sequence is TGCGCCAGCAGGCACATAGCGGGTCCCTACGAGCAGTACTTC.

The chain combines TRBV6-1 with TRBJ1-6; tentatively, D is TRBD1 (5 bases). Germline-derived CDR1 and CDR2 are MNHNS and SASEGT. This CDR3 has 17 amino acids. The V end was cut by 10 bases, the J end by 0 bases, with 19 bases between. The CDR3 reads CATRESGGSSYNSPLHF. CDR3 DNA: TGTGCCACCAGAGAGTCCGGGGGGAGCTCCTATAATTCACCCCTCCACTTT.

This clonotype occurred a few times. The chain's CDR3 is CASSARAVQETQYF. The CDR3 bases are TGTGCCAGCAGCGCGAGGGCAGTTCAAGAGACCCAGTACTTC. This chain uses TRBV11-2 with TRBJ2-5; TRBD2 is a possible D gene (5 bases). Trimming shortened V by 5 bases and J by 2 bases, and 12 bases separated the two germline ends. CDR3 length equals 14 residues. In germline, CDR1 is SGHAT, CDR2 FQNNGV. Full variable domain (remainder filled in from reference TRBV11-2 and TRBJ2-5): EAGVAQSPRYKIIEKRQSVAFWCNPISGHATLYWYQQILGQGPKLLIQFQNNGVVDDSQLPKDRFSAERLKGVDSTLKIQPAKLEDSAVYLCASSARAVQETQYFGPGTRLLVL.

In its sample, this clonotype was seen many times. An end of the junction differs from the germline gene, which may be a read error. The chain couples TRBV20-1 to TRBJ1-1; 7 bases agree with TRBD1. CDR1 and CDR2 (germline): DFQATT, SNEGSKA (reference sequence). The CDR3 is made up of 14 amino acids. CDR3 DNA sequence: TGCAGTGCTTCTCCCAAGGACAGGAGCACTGCAGCTTTCTTT. Amino acid sequence: CSASPKDRSTAAFF.

This clonotype came up many times. The chain combines TRBV28 with TRBJ2-3; D call uncertain. CDR3 length: 14 residues. V lost 4 bases to trimming and J lost 0 bases, with 8 bases between them. CDR1 MDHEN and CDR2 SYDVKM come from the germline V gene. CDR3 protein: CASSYGYSTDTQYF. Written as DNA, the CDR3 is TGTGCCAGCAGTTACGGGTACAGCACAGATACGCAGTATTTT.

The sample holds many counts of this clonotype. V gene TRBV12-3 or TRBV12-4 combines with J gene TRBJ1-3; 9 bases map to TRBD1. This CDR3 comprises 17 residues. Losses at the gene ends were 4 bases for V and 1 base for J; bases not matched to a gene: 8. The CDR3 DNA follows: TGTGCCAGCAGTTCGACAGGGGGACATGAATCTGGAAACACCATATATTTT. Translating it yields CASSSTGGHESGNTIYF.

This clonotype was seen ten or more times. The rearrangement joins TRBV18 to TRBJ2-1, with a tentative D call TRBD2 (7 bases). The length of the CDR3 is 14 residues. Germline lookup yields CDR1 KGHSH and CDR2 LQKENI. Trimming left V 0 bases short and J 7 bases short, with 10 bases between. This CDR3 reads CASSPPGGRNEQFF. CDR3 in DNA: TGTGCCAGCTCACCACCGGGGGGGCGGAATGAGCAGTTCTTC. Full variable domain (outside the CDR3, taken from reference TRBV18 and TRBJ2-1): NAGVMQNPRHLVRRRGQEARLRCSPMKGHSHVYWYRQLPEEGLKFMVYLQKENIIDESGMPKERFSAEFPKEGPSILRIQQVVRGDSAAYFCASSPPGGRNEQFFGPGTRLTVL.

This clonotype was recorded a few times. V and J are TRBV5-6 and TRBJ2-3; TRBD2 agrees at 9 bases. V dropped 0 bases and J dropped 2; count of bases not matched to a gene: 4. The CDR3 is 16 amino acids. The germline V gene encodes CDR1 SGHDT and CDR2 YYEEEE. CDR3 DNA sequence: TGTGCCAGCAGCTTGGTTCTAGCGGGATTCACAGATACGCAGTATTTT. As protein: CASSLVLAGFTDTQYF.

The chain has TRBV28 and TRBJ1-2, with a weak D call TRBD1 (5 bases). Germline CDR1 MDHEN, CDR2 SYDVKM. This CDR3 has 15 residues. The germline V and J ends were trimmed by 4 bases and 4 bases, with 16 bases remaining between them. CDR3 sequence: CASSSNFVGTYGYTF. The CDR3 DNA is TGTGCCAGCAGTTCTAACTTTGTAGGGACCTATGGCTACACCTTC.

This chain uses TRBV12-3 or TRBV12-4 with TRBJ1-1; D is unresolved. V dropped 6 bases and J dropped 8 bases, with 13 bases sitting between them. This CDR3 contains 12 residues. The CDR3 DNA follows: TGTGCCAGCAGCCCTCCACTGAAAGAAGCTTTCTTT. Protein: CASSPPLKEAFF.